These 19 T cell receptor beta chains share one sample of origin, sequenced in a study of beta chain features in type 1 diabetes. The entirety of the isolated RNA underwent reverse transcription, so expressed TCRB transcripts were sequenced. Produced via immunoSEQ multiplex PCR; TCRdb's table is partial and in-frame only. The sample yields 300,000 or so clones, 9.3% seen once. Antigens of these TCRs are unknown. Notes on the study in general: A moderate, significant TCRB CDR3 shortening appeared in type 1 diabetes across four CD4+ subsets.

Sequenced material: central memory CD4+ T cells from blood. The receptors were gathered from a man in his thirties or forties with type 1 diabetes.

This clone was counted a few times. A read error may be the cause here, since a much bigger clone is one base away. The gene calls are TRBV7-2 and TRBJ2-6, with D hard to call. The ends were cut back, 5 bases at V and 2 bases at J, with 1 base in the middle. This CDR3 spans 12 amino acids. CDR1 SGHTA and CDR2 FQGNSA come from the germline V gene. The CDR3 DNA sequence: TGTGCCAGCAGCGCTGGGGCCAACGTCCTGACTTTC. Protein: CASSAGANVLTF.

The chain has TRBV7-8 and TRBJ2-5; a weak D match, TRBD2 (6 bases). The V gene lost 0 bases and the J gene lost 3 bases, with 8 bases spanning the gap. The V gene's germline CDR1 is SGHVS and CDR2 FQNEAQ. The CDR3 runs 14 residues. The CDR3 DNA follows: TGTGCCAGCAGCTTAGCGACGGGGGAAGAGACCCAGTACTTC. It codes for CASSLATGEETQYF.

The chain employs TRBV30 and TRBJ2-5; D gene unclear. Germline CDR1 GTSNPN, CDR2 SVGIG (reference sequence). This CDR3 has 11 residues. V shed 2 bases and J shed 5 bases, with 6 bases lying between them. The CDR3 sequence is CAWSQRETQYF. The CDR3 region has the DNA TGTGCCTGGAGTCAACGGGAGACCCAGTACTTC.

The chain uses TRBV4-3 and TRBJ2-7, with 8 bases identical to TRBD1. The V gene's germline CDR1 is LGHNA and CDR2 YSLEER. The CDR3 totals 15 residues. The V gene end was trimmed by 3 bases and the J gene end by 2 bases; junction bases not matched to a gene: 6. Here the CDR3 DNA reads TGCGCCAGCAGCCATCAGGGGGCATCCACCTACGAGCAGTACTTC. It encodes CASSHQGASTYEQYF.

V usage is TRBV6-6 and J usage is TRBJ2-7, with D possibly matching TRBD2 (6 bases). Germline CDR1 MNHNY, CDR2 SVGAGI (reference sequence). The CDR3 covers 11 residues. DNA of the CDR3: TGTGCAGCAGGGAGGTCCTACGAGCAGTACTTC. Translated: CAAGRSYEQYF.

The gene calls are TRBV10-1 and TRBJ2-2; D unresolved. The CDR3 loop spans 15 amino acids. Germline V gives CDR1 WNHNN, CDR2 SYGVQD (reference sequence). The V end was cut by 1 base, the J end by 0 bases, with 6 bases between. The CDR3 is CASSEYSANTGELFF. The CDR3 DNA follows: TGCGCCAGCAGTGAGTACAGCGCGAACACCGGGGAGCTGTTTTTT.

Remarks on this clone: Other DNA sequences in this specimen translate into the identical CDR3. The chain joins TRBV20-1 to TRBJ2-3; no clear D. There are 11 residues in the CDR3. Germline CDR1 reads DFQATT; CDR2 reads SNEGSKA (reference sequence). Trimming cost V 3 bases and J 6 bases, with 7 bases left between them. Written as DNA, the CDR3 is TGCAGTGCTAGGTTGACGGATACGCAGTATTTT. It encodes CSARLTDTQYF.

V usage is TRBV11-2 and J usage is TRBJ2-1; D may correspond to TRBD1 or TRBD2 (5 bases each). V was pared by 5 bases and J by 9 bases, with 11 bases between. CDR3 size: 12 residues. CDR1 and CDR2 (germline): SGHAT, FQNNGV. The CDR3 sequence is CASSLTRGEQFF. CDR3 sequence (DNA): TGTGCCAGCAGCCTTACGAGGGGTGAGCAGTTCTTC.

A few counts support this clone. The genes are TRBV19 and TRBJ2-7; D is unclear. Trimming shortened V by 4 bases and J by 4 bases, and 8 bases separated the two germline ends. Germline CDR1 LNHDA, CDR2 SQIVND (reference sequence). This CDR3 spans 12 amino acids. The chain's CDR3 is CASSTVPYEQYF. The DNA for the CDR3 is TGTGCCAGTAGTACAGTACCTTACGAGCAGTACTTC.

This clone turned up a few times. This CDR3 is CSVEERYTEAFF. CDR3 sequence (DNA): TGCAGCGTTGAGGAGAGGTATACTGAAGCTTTCTTT. The chain has TRBV29-1 and TRBJ1-1; D remains unclear. V was trimmed by 3 bases and J by 5 bases, leaving 10 bases between them. Germline values: CDR1 SQVTM, CDR2 ANQGSEA. The CDR3 totals 12 residues.

This clone was seen only a few times. The V gene is TRBV28, the J gene TRBJ2-3; possibly TRBD2 for D (6 bases). The V end lost 3 bases, the J end lost 1 base, and 11 bases lay between the germline ends. This CDR3 has 15 residues. Germline CDR1 MDHEN, CDR2 SYDVKM. CDR3 sequence: CASSFPWEGTDTQYF. The DNA for the CDR3 is TGTGCCAGCAGTTTTCCGTGGGAGGGCACAGATACGCAGTATTTT.

This clone came up a few times. V gene TRBV10-1 combines with J gene TRBJ2-7; no clear D. Germline V gives CDR1 WNHNN, CDR2 SYGVQD (reference sequence). This CDR3 contains 12 residues. V gave up 6 bases and J gave up 4 bases, with 10 bases separating them. This CDR3 is CASSSDGYEQYF. CDR3 nucleotide sequence: TGCGCCAGCAGCTCGGACGGGTACGAGCAGTACTTC.

The chain couples TRBV7-2 to TRBJ2-5; D remains unclear. Germline CDR1 reads SGHTA; CDR2 reads FQGNSA. Trimming took 3 bases from V and 5 from J, leaving 7 bases between them. The CDR3 totals 12 residues. As DNA, the CDR3 is TGTGCCAGCAGCTTCCATACCGAGACCCAGTACTTC. It specifies CASSFHTETQYF.

The chain uses TRBV10-1 and TRBJ1-1; D uncertain. The CDR3 length is 15 residues. Germline CDR1 WNHNN, CDR2 SYGVQD (reference sequence). V gave up 4 bases and J gave up 1 base, with 13 bases separating them. This chain's CDR3 is CASSALPGENTEAFF. In nucleotides, the CDR3 is TGCGCCAGCAGTGCTCTCCCCGGCGAGAACACTGAAGCTTTCTTT.

This clone was observed a few times. Other DNA sequences in this specimen translate into the identical CDR3. The chain combines TRBV4-3 with TRBJ2-2; D gene uncertain. Trimming stripped 0 bases from V and 1 base from J, with 9 bases between. The CDR3 consists of 16 residues. Germline lookup yields CDR1 LGHNA and CDR2 YSLEER. The CDR3 DNA reads TGCGCCAGCAGCCAAGATCCGGCTGGGAACACCGGGGAGCTGTTTTTT. It encodes CASSQDPAGNTGELFF.

The V and J genes are TRBV21-1 and TRBJ2-5; TRBD1 is taken as the D call from the table, unchecked against the DNA. TRBV21-1 is termed a pseudogene. The CDR3 runs 16 residues. DNA for the CDR3: TGTGCCAGCAGCAAAGACCCCCCGGGACAGAGAGAGACCCAGTACTTC. Residues: CASSKDPPGQRETQYF.

This clone was observed a few times. The chain links TRBV4-3 to TRBJ1-2, with TRBD1 matching over 11 bases. The J segment lost 4 bases and the V segment lost 2 bases, leaving 6 bases of the junction unmatched. The CDR3 sequence is 16 residues long. CDR1 is LGHNA, CDR2 YSLEER, per germline. The CDR3 bases are TGCGCCAGCAGCCAAAGGACAGGGGGCCCCACCTATGGCTACACCTTC. Its translation is CASSQRTGGPTYGYTF.

This clone has at least ten counts. The rearrangement joins TRBV30 to TRBJ1-2, with 10 bases fitting TRBD1. Trimming took 3 bases from V and 6 from J; bases not matched to a gene: 7. CDR3 size: 14 residues. Germline V gene lookup returns CDR1 GTSNPN and CDR2 SVGIG (reference sequence). For the CDR3, the DNA is TGTGCCTGGAGGAAGACAGGGGGCAATGATGGCTACACCTTC. It codes for CAWRKTGGNDGYTF. The full variable domain, in which reference TRBV30 and TRBJ1-2 provide the parts outside the CDR3, is SQTIHQWPATLVQPVGSPLSLECTVEGTSNPNLYWYRQAAGRGLQLLFYSVGIGQISSEVPQNLSASRPQDRQFILSSKKLLLSDSGFYLCAWRKTGGNDGYTFGSGTRLTVV.

V is TRBV2 and J is TRBJ1-2; 9 bases align to TRBD1. CDR1 is SNHLY, CDR2 FYNNEI, per germline. Trimming removed 5 bases from V and 8 bases from J; junction bases left unmatched: 6. The CDR3 extends over 13 amino acids. In DNA, the CDR3 is TGTGCCAGCAGTCTCGGGACAGGGTCCGGCTACACCTTC. Protein sequence: CASSLGTGSGYTF. Full variable domain (outside the CDR3, taken from reference TRBV2 and TRBJ1-2): EPEVTQTPSHQVTQMGQEVILRCVPISNHLYFYWYRQILGQKVEFLVSFYNNEISEKSEIFDDQFSVERPDGSNFTLKIRSTKLEDSAMYFCASSLGTGSGYTFGSGTRLTVV.